What follows is one T cell receptor (beta chain) and its context. This sample is part of a study of cytomegalovirus exposure and HLA in healthy donors. Vbeta (60) and Jbeta (13) primers were used in the PCR. The data were produced by immunoSEQ multiplex PCR, yet TCRdb's version contains in-frame clones alone and is incomplete. The sample includes 100,000 to 150,000 clones, approximately 80% of them seen just once. The CDR3 runs 18 residues. V lost 0 bases to trimming and J lost 1 base, with 19 bases between them. Germline values: CDR1 GTSNPN, CDR2 SVGIG (reference sequence). The clonotype comes from a woman aged 40 to 55 in good health and CMV-seropositive. This chain links TRBV30 with TRBJ2-4; D is uncertain. The sequencing input was PBMCs. Here the CDR3 reads CAWSVGSSGVIAKNIQYF. The CDR3 bases are TGTGCCTGGAGTGTCGGTTCGTCCGGTGTCATCGCCAAAAACATTCAGTACTTC.